This TCR gamma chain derives from a study of γδ T cells in repeated Plasmodium falciparum infection. The overall study: Malaria-naive adults were infected with P. falciparum NF54 four times over around 600 days.

This CDR3 contains 13 residues. Germline CDR1 EGSNGY, CDR2 YDSYNSKV. TCRdb reanalysed the multiplex PCR reads via CATT. The table lists about 30,000 gamma-chain clones, almost 1.5% of them singletons. Study-level results: Many TCRgamma sequences overlapped between individuals in stable Vgamma9/Vdelta2+ repertoires.

Concerning this clone: Its cognate antigen is unknown. The mismatch at residue 9 between this DNA's translation and the TCRdb protein of a much larger clone likely reflects a read error; the protein shown is translated from the DNA.

Flow sorting of PBMC yielded separate Vgamma9/Vdelta2+ and Vdelta2-negative gammadelta T cell populations for bulk repertoire analysis. V and J are TRGV2 and TRGJ1 or TRGJ2. No J segment appears in TCRdb, so it was assigned here by matching the sequence to germline. This clonotype was obtained from a pool of human donors (malaria-infected and uninfected, not separated). Sequenced: gamma-delta T cells from blood. The CDR3 DNA follows: TGTGCCACCTGGGACAGAGATTATAATAAGAAACTCTTT. This translates into CATWDRDYNKKLF.